This T cell receptor beta chain is drawn from a study of blood T cells in healthy people across ages. This CDR3 is built from 15 residues. Alongside a J-beta primer mix, a sample-barcoded 5' primer served in a second PCR lasting roughly 6 to 11 cycles. Every sample gave at least 2.5 million paired-end reads containing CDR3. TCRdb ran MiXCR on the 5' RACE reads and lists one entry per CDR3 protein. This sample yields roughly 1,100,000 distinct CDR3 sequences, of which approximately 25% are seen a single time; less than 0.75% belongs to the top ten. This clonotype has more than one count but fewer than ten. A junction end diverges from the germline sequence, so it may reflect a read error. These same records also appear under a second study, on T cells of mothers and their children.

The sequence was collected from a girl aged 2 to 10 in good health. The specimen sequenced was blood. The gene calls are TRBV12-3 or TRBV12-4 and TRBJ2-1; 7 bases are shared with TRBD1. Here the CDR3 DNA reads TGTGCCAGCAGCCTCGCTAAGGGGGCCCTCAATGGGCAGTTCTTC. It encodes CASSLAKGALNGQFF.